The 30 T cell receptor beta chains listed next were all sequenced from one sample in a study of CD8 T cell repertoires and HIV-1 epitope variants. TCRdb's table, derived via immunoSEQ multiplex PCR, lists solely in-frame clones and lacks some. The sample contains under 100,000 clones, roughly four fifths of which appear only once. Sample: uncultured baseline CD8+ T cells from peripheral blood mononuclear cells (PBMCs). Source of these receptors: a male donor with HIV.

The CDR3 DNA reads TGTGCCAGCAGCGCCACAGATACGCAGTATTTT. Amino acid sequence: CASSATDTQYF. V gene TRBV7-8 combines with J gene TRBJ2-3; D is undetermined. There are 11 residues in the CDR3. V was clipped by 5 bases and J by 2 bases, with 2 bases between them. The germline V gene encodes CDR1 SGHVS and CDR2 FQNEAQ.

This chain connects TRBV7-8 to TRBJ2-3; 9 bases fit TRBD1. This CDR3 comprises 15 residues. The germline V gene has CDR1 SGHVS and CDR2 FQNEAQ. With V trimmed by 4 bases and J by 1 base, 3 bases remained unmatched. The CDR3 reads CASSSTGGGTDTQYF. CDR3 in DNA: TGTGCCAGCAGCTCGACAGGGGGTGGCACAGATACGCAGTATTTT.

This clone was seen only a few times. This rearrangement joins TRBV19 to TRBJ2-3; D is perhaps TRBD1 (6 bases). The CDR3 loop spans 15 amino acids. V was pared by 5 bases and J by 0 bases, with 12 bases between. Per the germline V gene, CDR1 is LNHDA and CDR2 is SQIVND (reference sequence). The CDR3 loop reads CASSARTDSTDTQYF. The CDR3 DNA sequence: TGTGCCAGTAGTGCAAGGACAGATAGCACAGATACGCAGTATTTT.

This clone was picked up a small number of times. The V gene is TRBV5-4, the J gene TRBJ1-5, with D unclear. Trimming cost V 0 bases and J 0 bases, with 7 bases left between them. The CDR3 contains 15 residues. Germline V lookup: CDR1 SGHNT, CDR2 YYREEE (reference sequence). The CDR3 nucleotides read TGTGCCAGCAGCTTGGAAGGTGGTAGCAATCAGCCCCAGCATTTT. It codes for CASSLEGGSNQPQHF.

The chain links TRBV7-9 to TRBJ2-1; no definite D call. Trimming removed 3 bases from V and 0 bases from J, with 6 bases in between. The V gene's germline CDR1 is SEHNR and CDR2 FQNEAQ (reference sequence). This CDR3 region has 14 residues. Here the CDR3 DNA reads TGTGCCAGCAGCTTCAGTAACTCCTACAATGAGCAGTTCTTC. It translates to CASSFSNSYNEQFF.

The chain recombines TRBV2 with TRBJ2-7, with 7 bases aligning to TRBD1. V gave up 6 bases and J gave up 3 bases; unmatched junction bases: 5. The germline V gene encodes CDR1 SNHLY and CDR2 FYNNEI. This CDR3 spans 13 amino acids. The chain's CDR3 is CASSLDRDYEQYF. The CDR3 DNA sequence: TGTGCCAGCAGCCTCGACAGGGACTACGAGCAGTACTTC. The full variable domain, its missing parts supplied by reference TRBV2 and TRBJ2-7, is EPEVTQTPSHQVTQMGQEVILRCVPISNHLYFYWYRQILGQKVEFLVSFYNNEISEKSEIFDDQFSVERPDGSNFTLKIRSTKLEDSAMYFCASSLDRDYEQYFGPGTRLTVT.

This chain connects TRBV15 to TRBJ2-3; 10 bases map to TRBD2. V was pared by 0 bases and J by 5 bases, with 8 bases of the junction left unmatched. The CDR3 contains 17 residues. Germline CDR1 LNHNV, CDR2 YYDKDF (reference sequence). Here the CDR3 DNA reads TGTGCCACCAGCAGAGACACGAGCGGGGGGGCAGTAGATACGCAGTATTTT. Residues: CATSRDTSGGAVDTQYF.

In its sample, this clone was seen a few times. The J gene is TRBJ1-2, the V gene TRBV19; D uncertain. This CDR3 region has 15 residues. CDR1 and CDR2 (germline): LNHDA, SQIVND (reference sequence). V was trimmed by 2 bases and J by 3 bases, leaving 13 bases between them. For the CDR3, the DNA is TGTGCCAGTAGTATAAACAGCTTCCACTACTATGGCTACACCTTC. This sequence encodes CASSINSFHYYGYTF.

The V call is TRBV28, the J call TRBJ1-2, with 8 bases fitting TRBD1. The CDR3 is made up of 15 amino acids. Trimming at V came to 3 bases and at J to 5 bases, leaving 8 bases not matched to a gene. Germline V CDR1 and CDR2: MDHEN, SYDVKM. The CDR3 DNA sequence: TGTGCCAGCAGTTTGTGGACAGGGAAGGCGTATGGCTACACCTTC. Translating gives CASSLWTGKAYGYTF.

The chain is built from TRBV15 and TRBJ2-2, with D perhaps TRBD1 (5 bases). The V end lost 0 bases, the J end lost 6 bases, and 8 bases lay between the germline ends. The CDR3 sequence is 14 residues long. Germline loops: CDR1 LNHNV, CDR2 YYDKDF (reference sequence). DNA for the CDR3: TGTGCCACCAGCAGAGATATGACAGCCGGGGAGCTGTTTTTT. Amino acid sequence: CATSRDMTAGELFF.

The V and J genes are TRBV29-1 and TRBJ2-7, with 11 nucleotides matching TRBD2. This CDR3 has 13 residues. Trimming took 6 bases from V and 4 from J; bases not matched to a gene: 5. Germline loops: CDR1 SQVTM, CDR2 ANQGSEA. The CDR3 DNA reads TGCAGCGTCTCGGGGACTAGCGGATACGAGCAGTACTTC. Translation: CSVSGTSGYEQYF.

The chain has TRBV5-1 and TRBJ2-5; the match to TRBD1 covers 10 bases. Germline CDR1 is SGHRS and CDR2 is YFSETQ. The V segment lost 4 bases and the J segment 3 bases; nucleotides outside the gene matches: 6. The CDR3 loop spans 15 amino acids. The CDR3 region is CASSPFGQGEETQYF. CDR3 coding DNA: TGCGCCAGCAGCCCCTTCGGACAGGGGGAAGAGACCCAGTACTTC. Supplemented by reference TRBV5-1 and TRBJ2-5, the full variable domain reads KAGVTQTPRYLIKTRGQQVTLSCSPISGHRSVSWYQQTPGQGLQFLFEYFSETQRNKGNFPGRFSGRQFSNSRSEMNVSTLELGDSALYLCASSPFGQGEETQYFGPGTRLLVL.

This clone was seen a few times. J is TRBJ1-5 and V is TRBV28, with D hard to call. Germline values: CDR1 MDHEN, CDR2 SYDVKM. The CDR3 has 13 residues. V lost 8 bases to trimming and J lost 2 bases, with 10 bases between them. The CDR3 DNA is TGTGCCAGCCAAGAGGGCGGCAATCAGCCCCAGCATTTT. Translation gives CASQEGGNQPQHF.

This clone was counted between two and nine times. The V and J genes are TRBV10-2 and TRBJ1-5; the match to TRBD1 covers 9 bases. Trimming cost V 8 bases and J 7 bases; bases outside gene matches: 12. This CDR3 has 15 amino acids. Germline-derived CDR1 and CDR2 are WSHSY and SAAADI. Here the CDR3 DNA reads TGCGCCAGCGGGGAGAGGGGGACAGGGAACCAGCCCCAGCATTTT. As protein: CASGERGTGNQPQHF.

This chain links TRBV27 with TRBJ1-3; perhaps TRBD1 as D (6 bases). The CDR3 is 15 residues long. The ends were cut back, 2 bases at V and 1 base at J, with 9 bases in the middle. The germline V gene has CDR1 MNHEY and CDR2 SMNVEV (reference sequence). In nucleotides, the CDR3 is TGTGCCAGCAGTTTAGACAGGTCATCTGGAAACACCATATATTTT. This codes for CASSLDRSSGNTIYF.

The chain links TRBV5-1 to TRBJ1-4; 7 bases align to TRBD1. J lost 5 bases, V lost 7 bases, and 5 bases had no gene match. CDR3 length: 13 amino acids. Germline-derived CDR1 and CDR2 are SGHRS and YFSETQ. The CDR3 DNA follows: TGCGCCAGCCGACAGGGAGGGAATGAAAAACTGTTTTTT. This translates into CASRQGGNEKLFF.

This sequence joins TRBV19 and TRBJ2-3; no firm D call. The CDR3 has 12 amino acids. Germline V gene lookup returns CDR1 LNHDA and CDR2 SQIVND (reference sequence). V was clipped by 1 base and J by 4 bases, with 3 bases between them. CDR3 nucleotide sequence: TGTGCCAGTAGTATAGCGGCAGATACGCAGTATTTT. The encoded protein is CASSIAADTQYF.

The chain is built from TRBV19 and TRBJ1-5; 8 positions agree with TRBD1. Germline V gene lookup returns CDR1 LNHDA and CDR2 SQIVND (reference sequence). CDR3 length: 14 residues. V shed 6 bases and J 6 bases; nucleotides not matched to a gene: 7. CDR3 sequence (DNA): TGTGCCAGTAGGGTCGGGACAGGAACTCAGCCCCAGCATTTT. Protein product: CASRVGTGTQPQHF.

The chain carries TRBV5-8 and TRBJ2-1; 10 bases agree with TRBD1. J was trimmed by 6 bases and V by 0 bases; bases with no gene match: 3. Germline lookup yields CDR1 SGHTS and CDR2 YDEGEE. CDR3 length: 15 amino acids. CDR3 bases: TGTGCCAGCAGCTTGGGGGACAGGGGTGGCAATGAGCAGTTCTTC. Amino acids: CASSLGDRGGNEQFF.

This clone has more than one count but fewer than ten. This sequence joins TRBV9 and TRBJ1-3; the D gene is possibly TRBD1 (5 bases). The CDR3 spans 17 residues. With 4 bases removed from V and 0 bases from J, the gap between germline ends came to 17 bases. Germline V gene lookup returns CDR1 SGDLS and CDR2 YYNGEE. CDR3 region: CASSPGTDSFSGNTIYF. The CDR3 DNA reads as TGTGCCAGCAGCCCCGGGACGGACTCCTTCTCTGGAAACACCATATATTTT.

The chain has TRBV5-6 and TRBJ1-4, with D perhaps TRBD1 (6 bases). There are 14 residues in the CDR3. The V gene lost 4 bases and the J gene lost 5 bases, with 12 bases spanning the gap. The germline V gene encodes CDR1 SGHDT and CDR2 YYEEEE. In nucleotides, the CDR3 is TGTGCCAGCAGCCAAAGGGGGGTAAATGAAAAACTGTTTTTT. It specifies CASSQRGVNEKLFF.

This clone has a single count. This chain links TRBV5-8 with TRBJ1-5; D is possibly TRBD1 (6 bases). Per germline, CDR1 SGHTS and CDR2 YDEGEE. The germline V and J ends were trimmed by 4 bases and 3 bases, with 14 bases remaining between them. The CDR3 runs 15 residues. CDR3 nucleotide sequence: TGTGCCAGCAGCGGCTACGGACAGTTCAATCAGCCCCAGCATTTT. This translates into CASSGYGQFNQPQHF.

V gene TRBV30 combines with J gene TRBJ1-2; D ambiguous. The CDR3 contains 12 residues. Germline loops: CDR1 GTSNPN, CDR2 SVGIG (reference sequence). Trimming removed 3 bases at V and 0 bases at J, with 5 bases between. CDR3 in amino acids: CAWSGTNYGYTF. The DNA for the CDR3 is TGTGCCTGGAGCGGCACTAACTATGGCTACACCTTC.

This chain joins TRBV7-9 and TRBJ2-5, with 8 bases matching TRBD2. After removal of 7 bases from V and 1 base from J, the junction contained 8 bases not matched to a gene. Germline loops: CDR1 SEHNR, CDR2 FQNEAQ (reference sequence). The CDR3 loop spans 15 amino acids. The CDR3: CASTTGTRGQETQYF. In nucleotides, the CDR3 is TGTGCCAGCACCACAGGGACTAGGGGCCAAGAGACCCAGTACTTC.

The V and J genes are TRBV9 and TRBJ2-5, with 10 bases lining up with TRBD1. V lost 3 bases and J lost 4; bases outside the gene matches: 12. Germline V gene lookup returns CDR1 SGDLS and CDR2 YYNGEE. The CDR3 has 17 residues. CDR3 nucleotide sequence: TGTGCCAGCAGCGACCGGGACAGGGGCCTTGGGAGAGAGACCCAGTACTTC. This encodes CASSDRDRGLGRETQYF.

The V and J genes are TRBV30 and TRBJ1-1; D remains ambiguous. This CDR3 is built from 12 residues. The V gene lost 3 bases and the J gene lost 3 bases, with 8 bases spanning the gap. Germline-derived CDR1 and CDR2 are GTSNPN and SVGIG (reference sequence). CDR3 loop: CAWSLTYTEAFF. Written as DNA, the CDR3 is TGTGCCTGGAGCCTCACTTACACTGAAGCTTTCTTT.

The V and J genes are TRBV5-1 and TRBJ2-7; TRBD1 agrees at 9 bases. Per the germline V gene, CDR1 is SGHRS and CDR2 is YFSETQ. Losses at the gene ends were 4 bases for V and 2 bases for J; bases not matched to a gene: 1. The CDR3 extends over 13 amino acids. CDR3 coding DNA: TGCGCCAGCAGCGGGACAGGGCCCTACGAGCAGTACTTC. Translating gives CASSGTGPYEQYF. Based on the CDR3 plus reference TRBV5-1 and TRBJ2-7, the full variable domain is KAGVTQTPRYLIKTRGQQVTLSCSPISGHRSVSWYQQTPGQGLQFLFEYFSETQRNKGNFPGRFSGRQFSNSRSEMNVSTLELGDSALYLCASSGTGPYEQYFGPGTRLTVT.

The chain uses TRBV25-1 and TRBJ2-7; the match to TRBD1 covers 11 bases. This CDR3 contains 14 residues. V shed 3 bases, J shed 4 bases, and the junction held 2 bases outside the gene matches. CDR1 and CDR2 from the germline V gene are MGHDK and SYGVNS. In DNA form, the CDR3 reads TGTGCCAGCAGTGATGGACAGGGGGCTTACGAGCAGTACTTC. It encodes CASSDGQGAYEQYF.

CDR3: CASSFLGLGDYEQYF. The CDR3 DNA reads as TGTGCCAGCAGCTTCCTGGGACTAGGCGACTACGAGCAGTACTTC. The V and J genes are TRBV7-2 and TRBJ2-7, with 8 nucleotides matching TRBD2. There are 15 residues in the CDR3. With 3 bases clipped from V and 3 bases from J, the junction kept 7 bases outside the gene matches. Germline V gene data show CDR1 as SGHTA and CDR2 as FQGNSA.

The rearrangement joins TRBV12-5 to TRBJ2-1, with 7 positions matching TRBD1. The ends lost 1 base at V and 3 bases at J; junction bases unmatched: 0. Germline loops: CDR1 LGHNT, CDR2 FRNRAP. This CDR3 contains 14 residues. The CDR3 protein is CASGLGQGYNEQFF. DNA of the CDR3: TGTGCTAGTGGTTTGGGACAGGGCTACAATGAGCAGTTCTTC. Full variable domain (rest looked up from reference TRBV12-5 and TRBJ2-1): DARVTQTPRHKVTEMGQEVTMRCQPILGHNTVFWYRQTMMQGLELLAYFRNRAPLDDSGMPKDRFSAEMPDATLATLKIQPSEPRDSAVYFCASGLGQGYNEQFFGPGTRLTVL.